The present TCR beta chain was sequenced within a study of blood T cells in healthy people across ages. Then a second PCR, running roughly 7 to 11 cycles, was carried out with a sample-barcoded 5' primer and a J-beta primer mix. Every cDNA molecule bore a tag from a template-switch adaptor containing 12 random nucleotides. Each of the samples gave a minimum of 2.5 million paired-end reads that contained CDR3. TCRdb re-derived calls from the 5' RACE reads in MiXCR, one entry per CDR3 protein. The sample includes 600,000 or so distinct CDR3 sequences, around 21% of them seen just once. This clonotype occurred a few times. What it binds is not known. The germline V and J ends were trimmed by 8 bases and 6 bases, with 18 bases remaining between them. The CDR3 runs to 14 residues. Whole-study findings and limits: Getting older went along with TCR beta diversity per million T cells dropping roughly linearly. It was the long-lived donors that had more naive CD4+ cells and higher diversity than aged donors.

The sequencing input was blood. V usage is TRBV12-3 or TRBV12-4 and J usage is TRBJ2-3; no definite D call. This clonotype was obtained from a man in his 70s in good health. The CDR3, as DNA: TGTGCCAGCCTAACCTCCCGGGTTTCCGATACGCAGTATTTT. Residues: CASLTSRVSDTQYF.